The clone carrying this TCR beta chain was seen a single time. Its specificity is not known. The healthy adult donors were HIV-negative and reported no recent acute infections or vaccinations. A split of CD4+ cells into CD45RA+ naive and CD45RA-negative memory subsets was performed. The data belong to a study of shared clonotypes between healthy human individuals. Whole-study results and caveats: In this cohort, only blood was sampled, and tissue repertoires likely differ.

Data came from immunoSEQ multiplex PCR; TCRdb stores just in-frame clones and leaves some out. The table shows fewer than 850,000 clones, with about two thirds occurring only once. The specimen sequenced was memory CD4+ T cells sorted from blood. Subset of the sample: CD45RA-negative fraction. The TCR was taken from a woman aged 25 to 45 in good health.

Here the CDR3 reads CASSFIRSPLHF. In DNA form, the CDR3 reads TGTGCCAGCAGCTTTATCAGGTCACCCCTCCACTTT. The V gene is TRBV7-2, the J gene TRBJ1-6, with D uncertain. The V gene lost 3 bases and the J gene lost 10 bases, with 7 bases spanning the gap. This CDR3 is built from 12 residues. Germline V gene sequence: CDR1 SGHTA, CDR2 FQGNSA. The whole variable domain, filled in from reference TRBV7-2 and TRBJ1-6, reads GAGVSQSPSNKVTEKGKDVELRCDPISGHTALYWYRQSLGQGLEFLIYFQGNSAPDKSGLPSDRFSAERTGGSVSTLTIQRTQQEDSAVYLCASSFIRSPLHFGNGTRLTVT.